This T cell receptor (beta chain) originates from a study of blood T cell repertoires in COVID-19. There are a few counts of this clone. Looked up from germline, CDR1 is SGHRS and CDR2 is YFSETQ. This CDR3 contains 17 residues. V was pared by 0 bases and J by 0 bases, with 10 bases between. Authors' analysis steps: Reference gene primer amplification gave estimated nucleated cell counts. The table came from immunoSEQ multiplex PCR; TCRdb's copy has only in-frame clones and leaves some out. The DNA was the basis for D and trimming; V, J and clone size are from that table. Of a few hundred thousand clones listed, 84% were seen once; the top ten hold over 8.5%.

The sequenced sample consisted of peripheral blood. This clonotype was sampled from a human donor in a cohort sampled during active COVID-19. J is TRBJ2-6 and V is TRBV5-1; D unresolved. CDR3 region: CASSLGRSHSGANVLTF. The CDR3 region has the DNA TGCGCCAGCAGCTTGGGCCGGAGCCACTCTGGGGCCAACGTCCTGACTTTC.